This T cell receptor beta chain was observed in a study of memory CD4+ T cells and cytomegalovirus serostatus. Across the whole study: Donors were healthy Belgian adults, several CMV seropositive and 24 seronegative.

Study processing details: After removing out-of-frame reads, under 2.5 million distinct TCRbeta sequences remained. The data were produced by immunoSEQ multiplex PCR, yet TCRdb's version contains in-frame clones alone and is incomplete. Clonal size and the V and J genes are those of that table, whereas D and trimming came from the DNA. This sample has some 50,000 clones, with roughly 80% found just once. Points from the study as a whole: Each of approximately 70 CMV-associated TCRbeta sequences occurred in one to five individuals.

As concerns this clone: The antigen is unknown.

Per germline, CDR1 SNHLY and CDR2 FYNNEI. J lost 0 bases, V lost 6 bases, and 4 bases had no gene match. The CDR3 totals 14 residues. The sort gate was single viable CD3+CD4+CD8-CD45RO+ cells for memory CD4+ T cells. Sequenced: memory CD4+ T cells from blood. The receptor comes from an adult in good health and CMV-seropositive. The gene calls are TRBV2 and TRBJ1-2; 7 bases map to TRBD1. Here the CDR3 DNA reads TGTGCCAGCAGCACAGGGGCCTCTAACTATGGCTACACCTTC. Its protein is CASSTGASNYGYTF.